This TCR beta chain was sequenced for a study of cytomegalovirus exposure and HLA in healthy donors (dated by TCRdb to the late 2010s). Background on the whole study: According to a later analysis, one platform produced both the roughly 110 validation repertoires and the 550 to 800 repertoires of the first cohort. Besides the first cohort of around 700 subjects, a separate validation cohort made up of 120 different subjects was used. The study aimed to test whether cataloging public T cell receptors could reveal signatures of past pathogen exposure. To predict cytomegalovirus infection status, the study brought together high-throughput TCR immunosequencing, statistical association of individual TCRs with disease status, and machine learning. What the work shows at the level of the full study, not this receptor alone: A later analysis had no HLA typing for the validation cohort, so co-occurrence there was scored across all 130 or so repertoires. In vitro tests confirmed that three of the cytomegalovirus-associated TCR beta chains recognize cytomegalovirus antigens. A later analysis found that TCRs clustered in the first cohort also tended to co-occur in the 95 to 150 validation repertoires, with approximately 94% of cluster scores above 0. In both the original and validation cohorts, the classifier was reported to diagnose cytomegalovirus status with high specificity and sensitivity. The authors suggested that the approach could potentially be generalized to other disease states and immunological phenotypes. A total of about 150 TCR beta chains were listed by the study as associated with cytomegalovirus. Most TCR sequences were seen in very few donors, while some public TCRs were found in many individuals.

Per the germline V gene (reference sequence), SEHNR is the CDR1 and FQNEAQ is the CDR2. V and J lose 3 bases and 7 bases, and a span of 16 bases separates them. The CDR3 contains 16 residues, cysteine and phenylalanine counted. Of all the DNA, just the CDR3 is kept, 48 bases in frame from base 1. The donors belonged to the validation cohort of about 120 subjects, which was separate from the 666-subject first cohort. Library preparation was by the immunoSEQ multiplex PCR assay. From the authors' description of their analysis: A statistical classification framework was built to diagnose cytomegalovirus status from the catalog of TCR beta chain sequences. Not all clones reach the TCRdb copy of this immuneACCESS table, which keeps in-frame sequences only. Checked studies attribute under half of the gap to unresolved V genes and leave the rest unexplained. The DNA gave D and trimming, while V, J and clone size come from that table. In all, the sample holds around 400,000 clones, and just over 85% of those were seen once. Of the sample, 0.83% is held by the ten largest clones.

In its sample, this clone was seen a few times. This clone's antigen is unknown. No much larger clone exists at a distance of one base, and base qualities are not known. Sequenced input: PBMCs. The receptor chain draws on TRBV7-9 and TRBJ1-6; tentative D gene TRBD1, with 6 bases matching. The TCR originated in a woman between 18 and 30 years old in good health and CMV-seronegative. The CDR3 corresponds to CASSFSAGASNSPLHF. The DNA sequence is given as TGTGCCAGCAGCTTTAGCGCGGGGGCTTCAAATTCACCCCTCCACTTT.